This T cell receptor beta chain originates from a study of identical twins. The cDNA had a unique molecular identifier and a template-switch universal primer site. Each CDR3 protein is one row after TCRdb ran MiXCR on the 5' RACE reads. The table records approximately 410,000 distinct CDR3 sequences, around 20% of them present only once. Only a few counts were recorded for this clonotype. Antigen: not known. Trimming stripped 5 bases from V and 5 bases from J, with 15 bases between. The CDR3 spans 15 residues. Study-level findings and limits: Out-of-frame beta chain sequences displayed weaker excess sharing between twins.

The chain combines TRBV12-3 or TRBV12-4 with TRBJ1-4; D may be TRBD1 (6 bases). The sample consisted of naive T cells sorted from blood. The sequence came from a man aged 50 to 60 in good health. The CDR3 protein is CASSNRNRANEKLFF. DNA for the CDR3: TGTGCCAGCAGTAACCGGAACAGGGCAAATGAAAAACTGTTTTTT.